A selection of T cell receptor beta chains follows, all from one sample in a study of T cells in Graves' hyperthyroidism and ophthalmopathy. TCRdb fed the multiplex PCR reads into MiXCR, producing one record per CDR3 protein. The sample includes 350,000 to 400,000 distinct CDR3 sequences, under 20% of them seen just once. Sequencing was carried out using blood. Every receptor here comes from a man younger than 35 with Graves' ophthalmopathy. Both conserved end residues are part of each CDR3. Fields, in order: clone size, V gene, D gene, J gene, CDR3 DNA, CDR3 protein. The D gene is left open where the match is weak. Clone size is not always given. Where it is, it says once, few, many or a class for expanded clones.

>many|TRBV10-2|NA|TRBJ2-7
TGCGCCAGCAGTGAAGTGGTGCGGCTTTATGGCGAGCAGTACTTC
CASSEVVRLYGEQYF
>NA|TRBV12-3/TRBV12-4|NA|TRBJ2-2
TGTACCAGCAGCCTCGGGGGCACCGGGGAGCTGTTTTTT
CTSSLGGTGELFF
>many|TRBV7-2|NA|TRBJ1-1
TGTGCCAGCAGCTTAGAAATGAACACTGAAGCTTTCTTT
CASSLEMNTEAFF
>NA|TRBV20-1|TRBD1|TRBJ2-5
TGCAGTGCTAGTCCGTATTCGCAGGGGGCGCATCGACAAGAGACCCAGTACTTC
CSASPYSQGAHRQETQYF
>many|TRBV7-2|TRBD2|TRBJ2-1
TGTGCCAGCAGCTTAAGCGGGGGGACCTACAATGAGCAGTTCTTC
CASSLSGGTYNEQFF
>many|TRBV2|TRBD2|TRBJ2-5
TGTGCCAGCAGTCGACTAGCGGGGGAAGAGACCCAGTACTTC
CASSRLAGEETQYF
>NA|TRBV7-9|TRBD1|TRBJ1-1
TGCGCCAGCAGGGCCCCCGGGACAGAGAAGAACACTGAAGCTTTCTTT
CASRAPGTEKNTEAFF
>few|TRBV3-1|NA|TRBJ2-1
TGTGCCAGCGGCCGGGACACCCTCCCCTACAATGAGCAGTTCTTC
CASGRDTLPYNEQFF
>few|TRBV4-1|NA|TRBJ2-7
TGCGCCAGCAGCCGGGGGGGGCAATACGAGCAGTACTTC
CASSRGGQYEQYF
>many|TRBV6-2/TRBV6-3|TRBD2|TRBJ2-1
TGTGCCAGCAGTTACTCCAACGGGGGGGCCTCTGAGCAGTTCTTC
CASSYSNGGASEQFF
>few|TRBV20-1|NA|TRBJ2-7
TGCAGTGCCCCTGCGAGGGGAACCTACGAGCAGTACTTC
CSAPARGTYEQYF
>NA|TRBV12-3/TRBV12-4|TRBD2|TRBJ2-3
TGTGCCAGCTGGGGCGGGAGTTATACGCAGTATTTT
CASWGGSYTQYF
>few|TRBV15|TRBD1|TRBJ1-2
TGTGCCACCAGCAGAGATTCAGGGGGCTATGGCTACACCTTC
CATSRDSGGYGYTF
>many|TRBV3-1|NA|TRBJ1-1
TGTGCCAGCAGCCAAGAACCTGATGGTTGGGGTTCGAACACTGAAGCTTTCTTT
CASSQEPDGWGSNTEAFF
>many|TRBV3-1|TRBD1|TRBJ1-6
TGTGCCAGCAGCCACGGGACAGGAGATTCACCCCTCCACTTT
CASSHGTGDSPLHF
>NA|TRBV6-1|NA|TRBJ1-1
TGTGCCAGCAGTTTTTCCGTGGTGAACACTGAAGCTTTCTTT
CASSFSVVNTEAFF
>NA|TRBV10-3|TRBD1|TRBJ2-7
TGTGCCATCAGCCCGGGACAGGGGGCTCGGGGCGAGCAGTACTTC
CAISPGQGARGEQYF
>many|TRBV7-2|NA|TRBJ2-3
TGTGCCAGCACCCCAAGGGCCACCTGGGACCCGACAGATACGCAGTATTTT
CASTPRATWDPTDTQYF
>NA|TRBV2|TRBD1|TRBJ1-2
TGTGCCAGCAGCGCCCACCGGGACAGGGGGCTCGCTGGCTACACCTTC
CASSAHRDRGLAGYTF
>NA|TRBV7-2|NA|TRBJ2-3
TGTGCCAGCAGCCCCGCGGGACTGGGGACAGATACGCAGTATTTT
CASSPAGLGTDTQYF
>many|TRBV6-1|NA|TRBJ1-2
TGTGCCAGCAGTGAAGCGGTGCGGATCTATGGCTACACCTTC
CASSEAVRIYGYTF
>many|TRBV3-1|NA|TRBJ2-1
TGTGCCAGCAGCCAAGAACAGGTGTACAATGAGCAGTTCTTC
CASSQEQVYNEQFF
>NA|TRBV28|NA|TRBJ1-2
TGTGCCACCCACAGTAATTATGGCTACACCTTC
CATHSNYGYTF
>few|TRBV2|NA|TRBJ2-1
TGTGCCAGCATTAGCCGTCCAAATGAGCAGTTCTTC
CASISRPNEQFF
>few|TRBV11-2|TRBD1|TRBJ1-6
TGTGCCAGCGCCGGACAGGGGGCCAGTTCACCCCTCCACTTT
CASAGQGASSPLHF
>few|TRBV27|NA|TRBJ1-2
TGTGCCAGCAGATCCCAGGGTGAATATGGGGGCTACACCTTC
CASRSQGEYGGYTF
>NA|TRBV5-1|NA|TRBJ1-2
TGCGCCAGCAGCCCGAAGGAGGGGGGCTATGGCTACACCTTC
CASSPKEGGYGYTF
>NA|TRBV6-1|NA|TRBJ1-2
TGTGCCAACTCCCGCGCCGGGGCGCTTAATGGCTACACCTTC
CANSRAGALNGYTF
>NA|TRBV7-6|NA|TRBJ2-5
TGTGCCAGCAGCTTAGCTAGGGGATGGGGGACCCAGTACTTC
CASSLARGWGTQYF
>few|TRBV12-3/TRBV12-4|NA|TRBJ1-2
TGTGCCAGCACTGGAGGTGGATTCTATGGCTACACCTTC
CASTGGGFYGYTF
>few|TRBV14|TRBD2|TRBJ2-2
TGTGCCAGCAGCCACGGACTAGCGGGGTCTTGGACCGGGGAGCTGTTTTTT
CASSHGLAGSWTGELFF
>NA|TRBV5-1|NA|TRBJ1-2
TGCGCCAGCAGCCAAGAAGAGCTAGCTAACTATGGCTACACCTTC
CASSQEELANYGYTF
>many|TRBV10-3|TRBD2|TRBJ2-1
TGTGCCATCAGTGATGGGACTACCTACAATGAGCAGTTCTTC
CAISDGTTYNEQFF
>NA|TRBV19|NA|TRBJ2-6
TGTGCCAGTAGTACTCAATCTGGGGCCAACGTCCTGACTTTC
CASSTQSGANVLTF
>NA|TRBV20-1|NA|TRBJ2-5
TGCAGTTCTAGAGACGGTCTTCTTAAGACCCAGTACTTC
CSSRDGLLKTQYF
>NA|TRBV9|TRBD2|TRBJ2-3
TGTGCCAGCAGCGTAGCTGGGAGCGGGGGGTTCACAGATACGCAGTATTTT
CASSVAGSGGFTDTQYF
>many|TRBV2|TRBD1|TRBJ1-2
TGTGCCAGCAGTGAAGGGACAGGATATGGCTACACCTTC
CASSEGTGYGYTF
>NA|TRBV20-1|NA|TRBJ2-3
TGCAGAGGAGGGGGGGGTAGCACAGATACGCAGTATTTT
CRGGGGSTDTQYF
>many|TRBV12-3/TRBV12-4|TRBD1|TRBJ1-6
TGTGCCAGCAGTCGGGACAGCTCCTTGGGGGCTTCACCCCTCCACTTT
CASSRDSSLGASPLHF
>many|TRBV11-2|NA|TRBJ2-5
TGTGCCAGCAGCTTACTTCGGCGGAACCAAGAGACCCAGTACTTC
CASSLLRRNQETQYF
>NA|TRBV27|NA|TRBJ1-1
TGTGCCAGCAGTTTAATCGGGGGCGCGAGTTTGAGCACTGAAGCTTTCTTT
CASSLIGGASLSTEAFF
>many|TRBV28|NA|TRBJ2-4
TGTGCCAGCAGGGAACAAGGCCTAAAAAACATTCAGTACTTC
CASREQGLKNIQYF
>few|TRBV6-6|NA|TRBJ1-2
TGTGCCAGCAGTTACATGGAGGCCAACTATGGCTACACCTTC
CASSYMEANYGYTF
>many|TRBV6-1|NA|TRBJ1-1
TGTGCCGGAATCGGGGGCGCGAACACTGAAGCTTTCTTT
CAGIGGANTEAFF
>NA|TRBV12-3/TRBV12-4|TRBD1|TRBJ2-5
TGTGCCAGCAGTTCCCAGGACAGGGGGGGGGAGACCCAGTACTTC
CASSSQDRGGETQYF